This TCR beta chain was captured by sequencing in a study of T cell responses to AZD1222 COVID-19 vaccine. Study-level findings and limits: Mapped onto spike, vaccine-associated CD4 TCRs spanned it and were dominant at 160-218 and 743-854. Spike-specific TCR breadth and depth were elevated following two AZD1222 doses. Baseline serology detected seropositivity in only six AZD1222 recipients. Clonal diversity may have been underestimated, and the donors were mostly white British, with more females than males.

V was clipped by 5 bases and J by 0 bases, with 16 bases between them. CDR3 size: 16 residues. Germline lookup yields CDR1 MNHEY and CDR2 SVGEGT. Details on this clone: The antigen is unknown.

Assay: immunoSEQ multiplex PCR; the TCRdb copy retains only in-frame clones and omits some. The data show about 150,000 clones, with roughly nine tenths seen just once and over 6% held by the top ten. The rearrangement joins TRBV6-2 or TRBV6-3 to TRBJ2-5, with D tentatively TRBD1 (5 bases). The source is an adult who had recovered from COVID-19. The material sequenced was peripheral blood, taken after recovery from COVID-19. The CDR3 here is CASSDGHHSYQETQYF. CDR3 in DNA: TGTGCCAGCAGTGACGGACACCACTCGTACCAAGAGACCCAGTACTTC.